A single sample gave rise to the 11 T cell receptor beta chains below, sequenced in a study of high-grade serous ovarian cancer treatment subgroups. Tumor tissue was taken before any definitive surgery or chemotherapy was given. The data were produced by immunoSEQ multiplex PCR, yet TCRdb's version contains in-frame clones alone and is incomplete. Of 12,000 to 15,000 clones listed, 70% to 90% were seen once; the top ten hold roughly 6.4%. The specimen sequenced was tumor tissue. Receptors were obtained from a human donor with high-grade serous ovarian cancer.

V is TRBV10-2 and J is TRBJ2-7, with D perhaps matching TRBD1 (5 bases). The CDR3 runs to 12 residues. Germline V gives CDR1 WSHSY, CDR2 SAAADI. V was cut by 4 bases and J by 10 bases, with 14 bases left in between. In DNA form, the CDR3 reads TGCGCCAGCAGTGGCCAGGGCCCACAACAGTACTTC. It is translated as CASSGQGPQQYF.

The chain employs TRBV7-2 and TRBJ2-4; D gene uncertain. V was cut by 3 bases and J by 10 bases, with 7 bases left in between. The germline CDR1 and CDR2 sequences are SGHTA and FQGNSA. This CDR3 is 11 amino acids long. The CDR3 is CASSFLGIQYF. The CDR3 nucleotides read TGTGCCAGCAGCTTTCTGGGGATTCAGTACTTC. The full variable domain, completed using reference TRBV7-2 and TRBJ2-4, is GAGVSQSPSNKVTEKGKDVELRCDPISGHTALYWYRQSLGQGLEFLIYFQGNSAPDKSGLPSDRFSAERTGGSVSTLTIQRTQQEDSAVYLCASSFLGIQYFGAGTRLSVL.

This chain joins TRBV7-2 and TRBJ1-2, with D maybe TRBD1 (6 bases). Trimming removed 5 bases from V and 6 bases from J, with 10 bases in between. Per the germline V gene, CDR1 is SGHTA and CDR2 is FQGNSA. The CDR3 contains 12 residues. The CDR3 coding sequence is TGTGCCAGCAGCCAAAGGGGGAATGGCTACACCTTC. It translates to CASSQRGNGYTF.

The J gene is TRBJ2-3, the V gene TRBV7-8; D might be TRBD2 (6 bases). V was cut by 5 bases and J by 2 bases, with 14 bases left in between. This CDR3 contains 15 residues. The germline V gene encodes CDR1 SGHVS and CDR2 FQNEAQ. CDR3 bases: TGTGCCAGCAGCAAACGGGGGACGGACACAGATACGCAGTATTTT. Translated, it gives CASSKRGTDTDTQYF.

The V gene is TRBV7-9, the J gene TRBJ2-1, with 8 bases that match TRBD2. The V gene's germline CDR1 is SEHNR and CDR2 FQNEAQ (reference sequence). Trimming cost V 1 base and J 6 bases; bases outside gene matches: 11. This CDR3 spans 17 amino acids. CDR3 bases: TGTGCCAGCAGCTTAGGAGCCCGGGGGGGTTATCTCAATGAGCAGTTCTTC. It codes for CASSLGARGGYLNEQFF.

The rearrangement joins TRBV10-2 to TRBJ1-5; D possibly corresponds to TRBD1 (5 bases). The CDR3 length is 12 residues. V was cut by 7 bases and J by 7 bases, with 11 bases left in between. Germline CDR1 WSHSY, CDR2 SAAADI. The CDR3 loop is CASTEWGQPQHF. DNA of the CDR3: TGCGCCAGCACCGAATGGGGCCAGCCCCAGCATTTT.

This clone was counted a single time. The chain couples TRBV4-3 to TRBJ2-3; D not certain. Germline CDR1 LGHNA, CDR2 YSLEER. The germline V and J ends were trimmed by 4 bases and 0 bases, with 5 bases remaining between them. The CDR3 runs to 13 residues. The CDR3 sequence is CASSLSSTDTQYF. The CDR3 DNA reads as TGCGCCAGCAGCCTATCTAGCACAGATACGCAGTATTTT.

The CDR3 loop reads CASSQGMGYEQYF. For the CDR3, the DNA is TGCGCCAGCAGCCAAGGGATGGGATACGAGCAGTACTTC. The rearrangement joins TRBV4-3 to TRBJ2-7, with D hard to call. Germline V lookup: CDR1 LGHNA, CDR2 YSLEER. Between the trimmed V and J ends, which lost 1 base and 4 bases, there was a span of 8 bases. The CDR3 has 13 amino acids.

This sequence joins TRBV19 and TRBJ1-4; 8 bases are shared with TRBD1. The CDR3 runs 16 residues. The germline CDR1 and CDR2 sequences are LNHDA and SQIVND (reference sequence). The J segment lost 1 base and the V segment lost 3 bases, leaving 4 bases of the junction unmatched. In DNA form, the CDR3 reads TGTGCCAGTAGTATCAACGGACAGGGAACTAATGAAAAACTGTTTTTT. Amino acids: CASSINGQGTNEKLFF.

The gene calls are TRBV18 and TRBJ2-2, with a weak D call TRBD1 (5 bases). Germline CDR1 KGHSH, CDR2 LQKENI. This CDR3 comprises 14 residues. Trimming removed 0 bases at V and 4 bases at J, with 6 bases between. CDR3 loop: CASSPPGPTGELFF. The CDR3 DNA is TGTGCCAGCTCACCACCGGGGCCCACCGGGGAGCTGTTTTTT.

The J gene is TRBJ2-5, the V gene TRBV20-1; D gene unclear. The V and J ends lost 6 bases and 5 bases respectively, with 7 bases between them. Germline CDR1 is DFQATT and CDR2 is SNEGSKA (reference sequence). CDR3 length equals 10 residues. The CDR3 bases are TGCAGTGCACTGCGGGAGACCCAGTACTTC. As protein: CSALRETQYF.